This T cell receptor beta chain was retrieved from a study of blood T cell repertoires in COVID-19. V shed 5 bases, J shed 3 bases, and the junction held 23 bases outside the gene matches. Per germline, CDR1 SGHVS and CDR2 FQNEAQ. This CDR3 comprises 20 residues. Original processing notes: Reference gene primer amplification gave estimated nucleated cell counts. TCRdb's table, derived via immunoSEQ multiplex PCR, lists solely in-frame clones and lacks some. V and J calls and clone size are given by that table; D and trimming were obtained from the DNA. The table shows 200,000 or so clones, with 65% to 85% occurring only once. The study recruited people aged about 18 to 90 years across 24 US areas. Each participant's cohort was designated according to participant-reported clinical history. Before being deemed recovered, Cohort 3 donors had two negative PCRs, clearance, or symptom resolution.

The specimen was PBMCs or T cells enriched from blood (not recorded which). The V gene is TRBV7-8, the J gene TRBJ1-1, with TRBD1 identical over 8 bases. The TCR sequence derives from a man between 35 and 55 years old who had recovered from COVID-19. The CDR3 coding sequence is TGTGCCAGCAGCCAGACCAATTTCGTATACCAGGGGGCGTGGGACACTGAAGCTTTCTTT. Protein: CASSQTNFVYQGAWDTEAFF.